Shown below are 14 T cell receptor beta chains from a single sample sequenced in a study of control samples from healthy donors and cancer patients. Sequenced by immunoSEQ multiplex PCR; TCRdb stores in-frame clones only, minus some. The repertoire holds around 70,000 clones, with roughly 89% as singletons. Material for sequencing was PBMCs. These TCRs come from a woman aged 50 to 65 with colorectal cancer.

The V call is TRBV28, the J call TRBJ1-5, with D maybe TRBD1 (6 bases). This CDR3 contains 15 residues. Deletions cut 5 bases from V and 1 base from J, with 12 bases between. From germline, CDR1 is MDHEN and CDR2 SYDVKM. Written as DNA, the CDR3 is TGTGCCAGCAGTGTAGGGGGGCCGAGCAATCAGCCCCAGCATTTT. Protein sequence: CASSVGGPSNQPQHF.

This clone showed up just a few times. The rearrangement links TRBV30 to TRBJ1-5; D is uncertain. Trimming removed 3 bases at V and 4 bases at J, with 13 bases between. Germline V gene lookup returns CDR1 GTSNPN and CDR2 SVGIG (reference sequence). This CDR3 comprises 14 residues. This chain's CDR3 is CAWSRKGGNQPQHF. The CDR3 nucleotides read TGTGCCTGGAGCCGAAAGGGTGGAAATCAGCCCCAGCATTTT.

This sequence joins TRBV5-1 and TRBJ1-6; D unresolved. There are 13 residues in the CDR3. CDR1 is SGHRS and CDR2 is YFSETQ in the germline V gene. V lost 7 bases and J 6 bases, leaving 11 bases between the germline ends. Here the CDR3 DNA reads TGCGCCAGCGGCCTCCCGGGTAATTCACCCCTCCACTTT. As protein: CASGLPGNSPLHF.

The chain is built from TRBV10-3 and TRBJ1-1; D gene ambiguous. Germline V gene lookup returns CDR1 ENHRY and CDR2 SYGVKD. V was cut by 3 bases and J by 6 bases, with 11 bases left in between. This CDR3 is 13 amino acids long. CDR3 in amino acids: CAISDLNRPEAFF. CDR3 nucleotide sequence: TGTGCCATCAGTGATCTAAACAGACCTGAAGCTTTCTTT.

The rearrangement links TRBV6-5 to TRBJ1-2; TRBD1 is a possible D gene (5 bases). V lost 7 bases and J lost 6, with 12 bases in between. Germline CDR1 and CDR2: MNHEY and SVGAGI. This CDR3 is 12 amino acids long. CDR3 DNA: TGTGCCAGCACCGGGGCAGGAAATGGCTACACCTTC. Translating it yields CASTGAGNGYTF.

The chain joins TRBV19 to TRBJ1-2; 8 nucleotides match TRBD1. The CDR3 extends over 14 amino acids. The germline CDR1 and CDR2 sequences are LNHDA and SQIVND (reference sequence). The V and J ends lost 4 bases and 6 bases, in that order; junction bases with no gene match: 7. CDR3 sequence: CASSSGQGSNGYTF. The CDR3 bases are TGTGCCAGTAGTAGCGGACAGGGAAGCAATGGCTACACCTTC.

The CDR3 coding sequence is TGTGCCAGCTCACCACGAGGGCCAACTTCAGGACTCCAGGGTGAAAAACTGTTTTTT. Its translation: CASSPRGPTSGLQGEKLFF. The chain couples TRBV18 to TRBJ1-4, with TRBD1 as a possible D gene (5 bases). Per germline, CDR1 KGHSH and CDR2 LQKENI. With 1 base removed from V and 7 bases from J, the gap between germline ends came to 25 bases. This CDR3 is built from 19 residues.

In its sample, this clone was seen once. The chain links TRBV28 to TRBJ1-2, with no clear D. The CDR3 is 17 amino acids. V lost 2 bases and J lost 1, with 17 bases in between. Germline V lookup: CDR1 MDHEN, CDR2 SYDVKM. The DNA of the CDR3 is TGTGCCAGCAGTTTAGATACTCTTTTGCCAGATAACTATGGCTACACCTTC. It yields the protein CASSLDTLLPDNYGYTF.

The chain joins TRBV19 to TRBJ2-2; TRBD1 matches at 7 bases. V lost 3 bases to trimming and J lost 0 bases; unmatched junction nucleotides: 7. The CDR3 consists of 17 residues. Looked up from germline, CDR1 is LNHDA and CDR2 is SQIVND (reference sequence). The CDR3 DNA reads as TGTGCCAGTAGTATGGTCCAGGGGGTAGCGAACACCGGGGAGCTGTTTTTT. Translation: CASSMVQGVANTGELFF.

The chain is built from TRBV3-1 (or the pseudogene TRBV3-2) and TRBJ2-1, with D possibly matching TRBD1 (5 bases). CDR1 is LGHDT and CDR2 is YNNKEL in the germline V gene (reference sequence). There are 14 residues in the CDR3. The ends were cut back, 4 bases at V and 5 bases at J, with 12 bases in the middle. This CDR3 reads CASSRLKQDNEQFF. CDR3 DNA sequence: TGTGCCAGCAGCCGCCTCAAACAGGACAATGAGCAGTTCTTC.

The V and J genes are TRBV27 and TRBJ1-6, with TRBD1 identical over 7 bases. V was clipped by 6 bases and J by 7 bases; unmatched bases: 9. The CDR3 is 15 amino acids. The germline V gene encodes CDR1 MNHEY and CDR2 SMNVEV (reference sequence). The CDR3 DNA sequence: TGTGCCAGCAGGCTCCAACAGGGGTTCAATTCACCCCTCCACTTT. It specifies CASRLQQGFNSPLHF.

The chain has TRBV6-1 and TRBJ1-2, with D possibly being TRBD1 (5 bases). In germline, CDR1 is MNHNS, CDR2 SASEGT. This CDR3 has 15 amino acids. Trimming shortened V by 0 bases and J by 2 bases, and 10 bases separated the two germline ends. The CDR3 DNA follows: TGTGCCAGCAGTGAAGCTGGGGGGATCAACTATGGCTACACCTTC. It translates to CASSEAGGINYGYTF.

This clone was detected only once. The chain recombines TRBV6-5 with TRBJ2-2; D gene ambiguous. From germline, CDR1 is MNHEY and CDR2 SVGAGI. Trimming stripped 3 bases from V and 2 bases from J, with 4 bases between. The CDR3 runs 13 residues. Here the CDR3 reads CASSYVNTGELFF. The CDR3 DNA is TGTGCCAGCAGTTATGTAAACACCGGGGAGCTGTTTTTT.

This chain links TRBV6-5 with TRBJ2-2, with TRBD1 identical over 7 bases. The length of the CDR3 is 13 residues. The germline CDR1 and CDR2 sequences are MNHEY and SVGAGI. After removal of 6 bases from V and 5 bases from J, the junction contained 3 bases not matched to a gene. As DNA, the CDR3 is TGTGCCAGCAGCCCGGGACAGACCGGGGAGCTGTTTTTT. Its protein product is CASSPGQTGELFF.